This entry features one T cell receptor (beta chain) sequence. The antigen remains undetermined. This sample was included in a study of STAT3 mutations in large granular lymphocyte leukemia. Study-wide findings and caveats: Every T-LGLL patient had at least one immunodominant TCRbeta clonotype.

The repertoire was sequenced with immunoSEQ multiplex PCR; TCRdb's copy has only in-frame clones and lacks some. The sample yields 10,000 to 15,000 clones, over 75% seen once. The CDR3 runs 13 residues. Germline loops: CDR1 SGHTA, CDR2 FQGNSA. V shed 10 bases and J shed 6 bases, with 13 bases lying between them. The chain carries TRBV7-2 and TRBJ1-6; D might be TRBD1 (5 bases). Sequencing was performed on PBMCs. The TCR originated in a human donor with T large granular lymphocyte leukemia. Some clones in this sample may be carry-over from other donors' samples. The CDR3 DNA is TGTGCCATCTCAACGGGGGGTAATTCACCCCTCCACTTT. Its protein is CAISTGGNSPLHF.